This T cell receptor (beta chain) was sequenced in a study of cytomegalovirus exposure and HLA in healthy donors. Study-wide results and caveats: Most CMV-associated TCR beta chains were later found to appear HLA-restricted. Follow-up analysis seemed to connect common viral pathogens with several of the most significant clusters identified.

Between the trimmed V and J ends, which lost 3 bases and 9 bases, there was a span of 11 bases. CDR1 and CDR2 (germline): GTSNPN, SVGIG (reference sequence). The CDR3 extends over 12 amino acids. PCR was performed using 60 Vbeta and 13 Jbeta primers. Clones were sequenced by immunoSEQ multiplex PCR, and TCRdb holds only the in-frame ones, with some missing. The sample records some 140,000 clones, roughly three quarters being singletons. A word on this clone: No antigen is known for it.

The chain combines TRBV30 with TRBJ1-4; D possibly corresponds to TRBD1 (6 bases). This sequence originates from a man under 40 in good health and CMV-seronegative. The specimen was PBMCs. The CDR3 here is CAWRAGAQKLFF. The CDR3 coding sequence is TGTGCCTGGAGAGCAGGGGCCCAAAAACTGTTTTTT.